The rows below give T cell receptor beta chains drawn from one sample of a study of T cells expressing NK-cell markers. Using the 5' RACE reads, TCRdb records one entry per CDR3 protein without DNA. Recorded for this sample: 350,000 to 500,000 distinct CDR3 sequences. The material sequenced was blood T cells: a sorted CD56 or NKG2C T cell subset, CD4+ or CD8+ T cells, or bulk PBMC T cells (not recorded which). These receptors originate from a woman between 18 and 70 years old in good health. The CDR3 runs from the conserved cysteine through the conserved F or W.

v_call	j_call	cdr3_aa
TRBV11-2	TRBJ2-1	CASIKTQGYNEQFF
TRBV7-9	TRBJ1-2	CATQLGDYGYTF
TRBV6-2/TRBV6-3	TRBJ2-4	CASSHTDIQYF
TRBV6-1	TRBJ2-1	CASTSRQGADEQFF
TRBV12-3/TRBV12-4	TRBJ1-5	CASSLRVTGNQPQHF
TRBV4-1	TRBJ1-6	CASSHQDSPLHF
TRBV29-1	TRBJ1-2	CSVDPGADGYTF
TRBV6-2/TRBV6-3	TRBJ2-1	CASRGLVRYNEQFF
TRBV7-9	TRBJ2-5	CASSLPSSSAGETQYF
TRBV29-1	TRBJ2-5	CSALRPIQETQYF
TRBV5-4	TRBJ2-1	CASSLGGPQDYREQFF
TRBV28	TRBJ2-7	CASSSWGSRYEQYF
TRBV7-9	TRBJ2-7	CASSLAGSNSYEQYF
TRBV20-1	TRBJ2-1	CSARFGQGPYNEQFF
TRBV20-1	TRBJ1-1	CSAKGTLRGSTEAFF
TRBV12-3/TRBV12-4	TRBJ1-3	CASTLGVSGNTIYF
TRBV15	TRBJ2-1	CATSRESYNEQFF
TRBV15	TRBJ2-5	CATSRELLETQYF
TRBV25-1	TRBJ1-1	CASSEVVDTEAFF
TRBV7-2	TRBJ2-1	CASSLARRNRSSYNEQFF
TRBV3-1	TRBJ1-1	CASSQGDFGEAFF
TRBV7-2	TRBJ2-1	CASSQPLAGGQVEQFF
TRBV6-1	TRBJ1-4	CASSQVQGGGEKLFF
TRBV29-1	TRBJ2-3	CSVEVRHRGPDTQYF
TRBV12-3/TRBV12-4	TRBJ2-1	CASSFLGLDYNEQFF
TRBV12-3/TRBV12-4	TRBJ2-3	CASSLGGRADTQYF
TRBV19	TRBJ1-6	CASSDPGTGDWRLHF
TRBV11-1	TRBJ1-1	CASSLGTGGVVGTEAFF
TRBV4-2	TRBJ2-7	CASSPGLAEYEQYF
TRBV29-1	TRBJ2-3	CSVSTSVRDTQYF
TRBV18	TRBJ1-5	CASSPSRDRESAQHF
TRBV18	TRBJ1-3	CASSPGTGNSGNTIYF
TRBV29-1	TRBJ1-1	CSVTRQGADTEAFF
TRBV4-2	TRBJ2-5	CASSQGRTGVWGETQYF
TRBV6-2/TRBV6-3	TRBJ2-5	CASSLGTQFQETQYF
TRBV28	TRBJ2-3	CASSLGAEFRQYF
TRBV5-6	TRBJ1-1	CASSLFQGVNTEAFF
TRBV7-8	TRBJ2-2	CASSIGLAGGHTGELFF
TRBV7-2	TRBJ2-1	CASSYWEGDYNEQFF
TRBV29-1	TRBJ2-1	CSAEGGGQDNEQFF
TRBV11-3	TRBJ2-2	CASSLGPRGTGELFF
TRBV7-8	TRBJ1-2	CASSNRGQGYTF
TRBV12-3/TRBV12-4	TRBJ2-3	CASSLAYSSSTDTQYF
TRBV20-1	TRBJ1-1	CSARDPGEEEAFF
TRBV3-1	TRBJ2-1	CASSQLLTAYNEQFF
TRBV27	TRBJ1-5	CASSFWANQPQHF
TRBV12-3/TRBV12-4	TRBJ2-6	CASSLGTGTGANVLTF
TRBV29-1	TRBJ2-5	CSVMDKETQYF
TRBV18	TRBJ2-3	CASSPPGGLITDTQYF
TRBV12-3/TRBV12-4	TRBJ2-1	CASSFGTSGGYEQFF
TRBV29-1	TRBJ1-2	CSVDDRNPYGYTF
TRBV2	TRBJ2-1	CASTRLSSSYNEQFF
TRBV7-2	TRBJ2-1	CASSREGTSVGNEQFF
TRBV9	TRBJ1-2	CASSATGGGYGYTF
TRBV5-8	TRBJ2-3	CASSFRFTYMQYF